This T cell receptor beta chain was captured in a study of spatial heterogeneity in lung cancer. Overall study findings and caveats: At tumor resection, ubiquitous expanded TCRs were detected in blood more often than later.

TCRdb itself ran the 5' RACE reads through MiXCR, one entry per CDR3 protein. The table has around 27,000 distinct CDR3 sequences, approximately 5.4% seen once. The CDR3 covers 11 residues. Germline V gene data show CDR1 as SGHDT and CDR2 as YYEEEE. Trimming shortened V by 3 bases and J by 8 bases, and 8 bases separated the two germline ends. This clonotype was observed a handful of times. The antigen remains undetermined. The time point is: blood at routine non-recurrence follow-up after resection. Tumor, nontumor lung or frozen PBMC supplied whole RNA, sequenced without sorting. This clonotype originated in a male donor with early-stage non-small cell lung cancer. The chain couples TRBV5-6 to TRBJ1-2; weak D call: TRBD1 (5 bases). The sample consisted of PBMCs, taken at follow-up. The CDR3 nucleotides are TGTGCCAGCAGCTCGGGACCCGGCTACACCTTC. Translated: CASSSGPGYTF.